These 20 T cell receptor beta chains were sequenced from one sample in a study of blood T cell repertoires in COVID-19. TCRdb keeps only in-frame clones here, not all; method: immunoSEQ multiplex PCR. The data show roughly 100,000 clones, nearly 85% seen once. Input material: peripheral blood. The receptors were sampled from a human donor in a cohort sampled during active or convalescent COVID-19.

The table lists this clone with a count of one. J is TRBJ1-6 and V is TRBV2; unclear D gene. Trimming stripped 7 bases from V and 0 bases from J, with 13 bases between. CDR3 length equals 16 residues. Germline lookup yields CDR1 SNHLY and CDR2 FYNNEI. The CDR3 DNA follows: TGTGCCAGCAATCCGGGTACTAGCTCCTATAATTCACCCCTCCACTTT. This gives the protein CASNPGTSSYNSPLHF.

V gene TRBV6-5 combines with J gene TRBJ1-1; 7 nucleotides line up with TRBD1. Looked up from germline, CDR1 is MNHEY and CDR2 is SVGAGI. After removal of 5 bases from V and 1 base from J, the junction contained 7 bases not matched to a gene. The CDR3 loop spans 15 amino acids. The CDR3 region is CASSRQGIWNTEAFF. The CDR3 DNA is TGTGCCAGCAGTAGACAGGGTATTTGGAACACTGAAGCTTTCTTT.

The rearrangement joins TRBV4-1 to TRBJ2-6; D unresolved. The CDR3 is 16 amino acids. The V end was cut by 0 bases, the J end by 0 bases, with 6 bases between. The germline V gene has CDR1 MGHRA and CDR2 YSYEKL. Here the CDR3 reads CASSQETRSGANVLTF. As DNA, the CDR3 is TGCGCCAGCAGCCAAGAAACACGCTCTGGGGCCAACGTCCTGACTTTC.

This clone came up a few times. The rearrangement joins TRBV6-5 to TRBJ2-3; 8 nucleotides agree with TRBD1. Per germline, CDR1 MNHEY and CDR2 SVGAGI. V lost 2 bases to trimming and J lost 6 bases; unmatched junction nucleotides: 10. The CDR3 is made up of 16 amino acids. The CDR3 loop reads CASSYRYGRGRDTQYF. The CDR3 bases are TGTGCCAGCAGTTACAGATACGGCAGGGGGCGGGATACGCAGTATTTT.

V usage is TRBV4-2 and J usage is TRBJ2-7, with 13 bases matching TRBD2. V dropped 2 bases and J dropped 2; count of bases not matched to a gene: 18. The CDR3 consists of 21 residues. Germline CDR1 LGHNA, CDR2 YNFKEQ. CDR3 DNA: TGTGCCAGCAGCCAATTGCAGTTGGTTGTGACTAGCGGGGGGATCCCCTACGAGCAGTACTTC. This sequence encodes CASSQLQLVVTSGGIPYEQYF.

The chain combines TRBV10-3 with TRBJ1-5, with D uncertain. Trimming pared 4 bases from V and 0 bases from J, leaving 10 bases between. Germline CDR1 is ENHRY and CDR2 is SYGVKD. There are 15 residues in the CDR3. The CDR3 here is CAISGGGDSNQPQHF. The CDR3 DNA sequence: TGTGCCATCAGTGGCGGCGGAGATAGCAATCAGCCCCAGCATTTT.

V usage is TRBV5-1 and J usage is TRBJ2-2, with D maybe TRBD1 (6 bases). The CDR3 spans 15 residues. Germline V gene lookup returns CDR1 SGHRS and CDR2 YFSETQ. V shed 6 bases and J shed 4 bases, with 16 bases lying between them. The CDR3 DNA sequence: TGCGCCAGCACACACATAGACAGGAGCACCGGGGAGCTGTTTTTT. This gives the protein CASTHIDRSTGELFF.

Concerning this clone itself: This specimen includes other DNA sequences encoding the same CDR3. The chain links TRBV5-1 to TRBJ1-2; D is perhaps TRBD1 (5 bases). Germline assignment: CDR1 SGHRS and CDR2 YFSETQ. V was trimmed by 0 bases and J by 3 bases, leaving 6 bases between them. The CDR3 covers 13 residues. The CDR3, as DNA: TGCGCCAGCAGCTTGGAAGGGGACTATGGCTACACCTTC. This codes for CASSLEGDYGYTF. Full variable domain (remainder filled in from reference TRBV5-1 and TRBJ1-2): KAGVTQTPRYLIKTRGQQVTLSCSPISGHRSVSWYQQTPGQGLQFLFEYFSETQRNKGNFPGRFSGRQFSNSRSEMNVSTLELGDSALYLCASSLEGDYGYTFGSGTRLTVV.

The chain recombines TRBV3-1 (or the pseudogene TRBV3-2) with TRBJ2-1; D call uncertain. V was pared by 7 bases and J by 1 base, with 11 bases between. Germline CDR1 reads LGHDT; CDR2 reads YNNKEL (reference sequence). There are 14 residues in the CDR3. The CDR3 DNA reads TGTGCCAGCACCCACACCAGGTCCTACAATGAGCAGTTCTTC. Amino acid sequence: CASTHTRSYNEQFF.

The chain recombines TRBV5-1 with TRBJ2-1, with a weak D call TRBD2 (5 bases). Germline loops: CDR1 SGHRS, CDR2 YFSETQ. The CDR3 has 15 amino acids. The V gene lost 0 bases and the J gene lost 5 bases, with 12 bases spanning the gap. CDR3 in DNA: TGCGCCAGCAGCTTGGGTCGGGATTTCGACAATGAGCAGTTCTTC. It encodes CASSLGRDFDNEQFF.

This clone appeared once. The chain couples TRBV4-1 to TRBJ2-1; 8 positions match TRBD2. The CDR3 sequence is 17 residues long. The germline V gene encodes CDR1 MGHRA and CDR2 YSYEKL. V shed 4 bases, J shed 4 bases, and the junction held 12 bases outside the gene matches. Written as DNA, the CDR3 is TGCGCCAGCAGCCCCCGGCCCGAGCGGGGGCCTTACAATGAGCAGTTCTTC. Translation: CASSPRPERGPYNEQFF.

The genes are TRBV3-1 (or the pseudogene TRBV3-2) and TRBJ2-3; possible D gene TRBD2, 7 bases. This CDR3 spans 16 amino acids. Deletions cut 2 bases from V and 4 bases from J, with 16 bases between. From germline, CDR1 is LGHDT and CDR2 YNNKEL (reference sequence). In nucleotides, the CDR3 is TGTGCCAGCAGCCAATATAGGGGGGGCTGGGCAGATACGCAGTATTTT. This gives the protein CASSQYRGGWADTQYF.

CDR3 DNA: TGCGCCAGCAGCTTGGAGGCAGGGTGGTATGGCTACACCTTC. Its protein product is CASSLEAGWYGYTF. V and J are TRBV5-1 and TRBJ1-2, with D possibly TRBD1 on 5 matching bases. The germline V gene encodes CDR1 SGHRS and CDR2 YFSETQ. The CDR3 sequence is 14 residues long. The V end lost 0 bases, the J end lost 5 bases, and 11 bases lay between the germline ends. Using reference TRBV5-1 and TRBJ1-2 for the parts outside the CDR3, the full variable domain is KAGVTQTPRYLIKTRGQQVTLSCSPISGHRSVSWYQQTPGQGLQFLFEYFSETQRNKGNFPGRFSGRQFSNSRSEMNVSTLELGDSALYLCASSLEAGWYGYTFGSGTRLTVV.

The genes are TRBV30 and TRBJ1-6, with 12 bases lining up with TRBD1. This CDR3 spans 20 amino acids. V trimming: 3 bases; J trimming: 10 bases; junction bases outside the gene matches: 22. Germline V gene lookup returns CDR1 GTSNPN and CDR2 SVGIG (reference sequence). In nucleotides, the CDR3 is TGTGCCTGGAGCCACTGGGTAGGCCTCGGGACAGGGGGCAAAGGATCACCCCTCCACTTT. Translating gives CAWSHWVGLGTGGKGSPLHF.

The V and J genes are TRBV12-5 and TRBJ2-7, with a possible D match to TRBD2 (7 bases). The germline gives CDR1 LGHNT, CDR2 FRNRAP. V lost 0 bases and J lost 7, with 19 bases in between. This CDR3 has 16 amino acids. Here the CDR3 DNA reads TGTGCTAGTGGTTTGGTACTTGCGGGGGCTATGAGGGAGCAGTACTTC. Protein: CASGLVLAGAMREQYF.

The chain is built from TRBV5-1 and TRBJ2-5, with D possibly being TRBD1 (6 bases). Germline V CDR1 and CDR2: SGHRS, YFSETQ. V was cut by 3 bases and J by 7 bases, with 19 bases left in between. The CDR3 covers 15 residues. The CDR3 coding sequence is TGCGCCAGCAGCTCTAGGGACATCCGAGAGGGGACCCAGTACTTC. Its protein is CASSSRDIREGTQYF.

The chain employs TRBV5-1 and TRBJ2-2; 9 nucleotides line up with TRBD1. CDR3 size: 15 residues. CDR1 SGHRS and CDR2 YFSETQ come from the germline V gene. The trim removed 4 bases at V and 5 bases at J, leaving 6 bases unmatched. The CDR3 DNA follows: TGCGCCAGCAGCCTTCGGACAGGGGTGACCGGGGAGCTGTTTTTT. Protein: CASSLRTGVTGELFF. The whole variable domain, filled in from reference TRBV5-1 and TRBJ2-2, reads KAGVTQTPRYLIKTRGQQVTLSCSPISGHRSVSWYQQTPGQGLQFLFEYFSETQRNKGNFPGRFSGRQFSNSRSEMNVSTLELGDSALYLCASSLRTGVTGELFFGEGSRLTVL.

V and J are TRBV5-5 and TRBJ2-1; 11 nucleotides agree with TRBD2. CDR1 SGHKS and CDR2 YYEKEE come from the germline V gene (reference sequence). Unmatched junction bases numbered 5, after V lost 0 bases and J lost 3 bases. CDR3 length: 17 residues. The DNA of the CDR3 is TGTGCCAGCAGCTTGGAAATAGCGGGGGGGCTCTACAATGAGCAGTTCTTC. Translated: CASSLEIAGGLYNEQFF.

This rearrangement joins TRBV5-1 to TRBJ1-3; a possible D gene is TRBD1 (5 bases). From germline, CDR1 is SGHRS and CDR2 YFSETQ. The V end was cut by 1 base, the J end by 0 bases, with 17 bases between. The CDR3 has 18 residues. CDR3 nucleotides: TGCGCCAGCAGCTTGTCCCCAGGGCAGGAGCTCTCTGGAAACACCATATATTTT. Protein: CASSLSPGQELSGNTIYF.

The chain joins TRBV12-5 to TRBJ1-4; the D gene is possibly TRBD1 (5 bases). CDR1 is LGHNT, CDR2 FRNRAP, per germline. Trimming took off 0 bases at V and 5 bases at J, with 10 bases between the two ends. The CDR3 covers 15 residues. The CDR3 reads CASGLVGPGNEKLFF. Written as DNA, the CDR3 is TGTGCTAGTGGTTTGGTTGGTCCAGGGAATGAAAAACTGTTTTTT.